A single T cell receptor beta chain is shown here with its context. Its target is not known. This sample stems from a study of STAT5B mutations in CD4+ large granular lymphocyte leukemia. Study-wide results and caveats: Patient CD4-sorted repertoires stayed more clonal than healthy ones after leukemic-clone removal. Compared with healthy controls (2/35), patient top clones favored TRBV06 (8/27).

The CDR3 length is 15 residues. The V gene's germline CDR1 is SGHTA and CDR2 FQGTGA. V was clipped by 5 bases and J by 1 base; unmatched bases: 5. Original processing methods: A productive frequency of 2.59 x 10-5 was the lowest detectable. Clones were read by immunoSEQ multiplex PCR, and TCRdb kept only the in-frame ones, dropping some. The DNA gave D and trimming, while V, J and clone size come from that table. This table holds fewer than 50,000 clones, roughly four fifths found once. The chain carries TRBV7-3 and TRBJ1-3; 7 bases align to TRBD1. The sample consisted of CD4+ T cells from blood buffy coats. The sequence was collected from a human donor in good health. CDR3 coding DNA: TGTGCCAGCAGCGCAACAGGGGTTTCTGGAAACACCATATATTTT. It encodes CASSATGVSGNTIYF.